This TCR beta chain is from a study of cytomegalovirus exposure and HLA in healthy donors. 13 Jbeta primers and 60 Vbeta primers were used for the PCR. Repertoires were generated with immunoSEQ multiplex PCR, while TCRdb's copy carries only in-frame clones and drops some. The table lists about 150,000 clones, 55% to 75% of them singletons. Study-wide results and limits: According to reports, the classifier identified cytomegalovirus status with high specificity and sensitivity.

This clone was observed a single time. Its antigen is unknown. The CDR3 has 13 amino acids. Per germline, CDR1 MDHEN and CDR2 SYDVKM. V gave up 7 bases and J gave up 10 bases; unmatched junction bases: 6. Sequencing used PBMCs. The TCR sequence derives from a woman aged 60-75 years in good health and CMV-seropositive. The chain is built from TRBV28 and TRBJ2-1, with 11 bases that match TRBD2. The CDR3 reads CASKTSGIAEQFF. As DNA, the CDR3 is TGTGCCAGCAAGACTAGCGGGATTGCGGAGCAGTTCTTC.